One and the same sample provided the 12 T cell receptor beta chains below, sequenced in a study of T cells after yellow fever vaccination. TCRdb re-derived calls from the 5' RACE reads in MiXCR, one entry per CDR3 protein. The table shows about 300,000 distinct CDR3 sequences, with less than 9.5% occurring only once. The input for sequencing was CD4+ T cells sorted from PBMCs, taken 5 days after the yellow fever booster vaccination. Receptors were obtained from a man between 18 and 35 years old who received the YFV17D yellow fever vaccine.

The sample holds many counts of this clonotype. This chain uses TRBV20-1 with TRBJ1-1, with TRBD1 identical over 7 bases. The V and J ends lost 2 bases and 5 bases, in that order; junction bases with no gene match: 5. The CDR3 contains 13 residues. Germline V gene sequence: CDR1 DFQATT, CDR2 SNEGSKA (reference sequence). The CDR3 DNA reads TGCAGTGCTAGAAACAGGGGTCGGACTGAAGCTTTCTTT. Its protein is CSARNRGRTEAFF.

This clonotype was detected a few times. The CDR3 sequence is CASSPQGLEQYV. In nucleotides, the CDR3 is TGTGCCAGCAGCCCGCAGGGGCTAGAGCAGTACGTC. The rearrangement joins TRBV11-2 to TRBJ2-7; TRBD1 might be the D (6 bases). Germline assignment: CDR1 SGHAT and CDR2 FQNNGV. The germline V and J ends were trimmed by 5 bases and 7 bases, with 12 bases remaining between them. CDR3 length: 12 amino acids.

This clonotype has a count of ten or more. The chain joins TRBV12-3 or TRBV12-4 to TRBJ1-1, with D unclear. CDR3 length: 14 amino acids. V lost 4 bases to trimming and J lost 1 base, with 10 bases between them. DNA for the CDR3: TGTGCCAGCAGTTCTCGGCGAACGAACACTGAAGCTTTCTTT. It encodes CASSSRRTNTEAFF.

The table lists this clonotype with a few counts. The V and J genes are TRBV20-1 and TRBJ1-5, with a tentative D call TRBD1 (5 bases). Germline V gene data show CDR1 as DFQATT and CDR2 as SNEGSKA (reference sequence). CDR3 length: 14 amino acids. Trimming pared 6 bases from V and 0 bases from J, leaving 12 bases between. For the CDR3, the DNA is TGCAGTGCACAGGACACGTCTAGCAATCAGCCCCAGCATTTT. Translated: CSAQDTSSNQPQHF.

This clonotype has only a few counts. J is TRBJ1-5 and V is TRBV10-3, with D hard to call. Germline CDR1 reads ENHRY; CDR2 reads SYGVKD. V lost 4 bases, J lost 5 bases, and 15 bases lay in between. The CDR3 is 15 amino acids. The CDR3 DNA reads as TGTGCCATCAGTGTTAAATGGGCGACGGATCAGCCCCAGCATTTT. Translating it yields CAISVKWATDQPQHF.

The CDR3, as DNA: TGTGCCAGCAGTTTGTTTCAGGGGCCTGAGCAGTTCTTC. It yields the protein CASSLFQGPEQFF. The chain carries TRBV27 and TRBJ2-1; TRBD1 is a possible D gene (6 bases). The germline CDR1 and CDR2 sequences are MNHEY and SMNVEV (reference sequence). Trimming removed 3 bases from V and 9 bases from J, with 12 bases in between. The CDR3 extends over 13 amino acids.

This clonotype was observed a handful of times. The V gene is TRBV11-2, the J gene TRBJ2-1, with 8 bases identical to TRBD2. Looked up from germline, CDR1 is SGHAT and CDR2 is FQNNGV. The CDR3 loop spans 15 amino acids. V was clipped by 5 bases and J by 5 bases; unmatched bases: 8. DNA for the CDR3: TGTGCCAGCAGCCCCGGGGGGGGCAGGGACAATGAGCAGTTCTTC. Translated, it gives CASSPGGGRDNEQFF.

This clonotype has only a few counts. This chain joins TRBV5-4 and TRBJ2-2; 10 bases map to TRBD2. Germline assignment: CDR1 SGHNT and CDR2 YYREEE (reference sequence). J lost 4 bases, V lost 1 base, and 7 bases had no gene match. This CDR3 spans 17 amino acids. The chain's CDR3 is CASSLFSGGRGTGELFF. CDR3 in DNA: TGTGCCAGCAGCTTGTTTAGCGGGGGGCGAGGCACCGGGGAGCTGTTTTTT.

This clonotype came up a few times. The J gene is TRBJ1-1, the V gene TRBV6-5; maybe TRBD1 (5 bases). V lost 0 bases and J 7 bases, leaving 27 bases between the germline ends. This CDR3 is 19 amino acids long. Per the germline V gene, CDR1 is MNHEY and CDR2 is SVGAGI. The CDR3 loop reads CASSYSSYEGWGRNVEAFF. CDR3 nucleotides: TGTGCCAGCAGTTACTCTTCGTATGAGGGCTGGGGCCGGAATGTTGAAGCTTTCTTT.

In this sample, this clonotype turned up a few times. The V call is TRBV7-2, the J call TRBJ2-7; the match to TRBD1 covers 10 bases. Trimming cost V 5 bases and J 8 bases; bases outside gene matches: 9. The germline V gene has CDR1 SGHTA and CDR2 FQGNSA. The CDR3 totals 14 residues. CDR3 coding DNA: TGTGCCAGCAGCAAACCCGGGACAGGGGAACAGCAGTACTTC. Translating gives CASSKPGTGEQQYF.

The chain combines TRBV6-5 with TRBJ1-5; weak D call: TRBD1 (6 bases). CDR3 length equals 14 residues. Germline V CDR1 and CDR2: MNHEY, SVGAGI. V gave up 7 bases and J gave up 4 bases, with 14 bases separating them. Written as DNA, the CDR3 is TGTGCCAGCACACCCGGGACAAAGAATCAGCCCCAGCATTTT. Translation gives CASTPGTKNQPQHF.

This clonotype was detected ten times or more. The V gene is TRBV5-1, the J gene TRBJ1-1; D is uncertain. CDR3 length: 14 residues. Germline CDR1 SGHRS, CDR2 YFSETQ. Trimming took off 3 bases at V and 0 bases at J, with 9 bases between the two ends. CDR3 sequence: CASSSGIMNTEAFF. DNA of the CDR3: TGCGCCAGCAGCTCCGGGATCATGAACACTGAAGCTTTCTTT.